This T cell receptor beta chain stems from a study of TIL therapy for anti-PD-1-resistant metastatic lung cancer. Study-level information: Median patient age was around 50, ranging about 38-80 years. Most patients had lung adenocarcinoma; a handful of tumors were EGFR-mutant, two ALK-rearranged; half smoked currently or formerly. Study-level findings and limits: Treatment-naive, never-smoker and oncogene-addicted patients were overrepresented in this highly selected cohort.

The immunoSEQ assay was v3. The repertoire was sequenced with immunoSEQ multiplex PCR; TCRdb's copy has only in-frame clones and lacks some. Of about 47,000 clones listed, approximately 83% are singletons. The CDR3 runs to 15 residues. Germline V lookup: CDR1 WSHSY, CDR2 SAAADI. Trimming took 7 bases from V and 1 from J, leaving 17 bases between them. As for time point: pre-treatment sample, taken before nivolumab and TIL therapy. Enrollment ran from October 2017 to early 2020. Of note for this clone: Its antigen is unidentified.

The rearrangement uses TRBV10-2 and TRBJ2-7; D could derive from TRBD1 or TRBD2 (7 bases each). Specimen: blood, collected at baseline. The clonotype comes from a person aged 25 to 80 with non-small cell lung cancer. In nucleotides, the CDR3 is TGCGCCAGCATCCAGGGGGAGCGGGGATCCTACGAGCAGTACTTC. Encoded protein: CASIQGERGSYEQYF.